The 8 T cell receptor beta chains given below trace back to one sample, sequenced in a study of shared clonotypes between healthy human individuals. Only in-frame clones appear in the TCRdb table, and some are missing; sequencing was by immunoSEQ multiplex PCR. The data hold around 500,000 clones, with roughly 78% observed a single time. Sequenced sample: PBMCs. The receptors here all came from a woman aged 40 to 50 in good health. Some clones in this sample may be carry-over from other donors' samples.

DNA of the CDR3: TGTGCCAGCAGTGAAGCGAACGGGGTGTTGGTGCAGTACTTC. Translating gives CASSEANGVLVQYF. The chain joins TRBV6-1 to TRBJ2-7; perhaps TRBD2 as D (5 bases). The length of the CDR3 is 14 residues. Trimming cost V 0 bases and J 9 bases, with 15 bases left between them. The germline V gene encodes CDR1 MNHNS and CDR2 SASEGT.

The gene calls are TRBV6-6 and TRBJ2-7, with 9 nucleotides matching TRBD1. The CDR3 is made up of 14 amino acids. Germline CDR1 reads MNHNY; CDR2 reads SVGAGI (reference sequence). The V gene end was trimmed by 7 bases and the J gene end by 2 bases; junction bases not matched to a gene: 6. CDR3 sequence reads: CASTGQGLPYEQYF. CDR3 nucleotide sequence: TGTGCCAGCACCGGACAGGGGCTCCCCTACGAGCAGTACTTC.

V and J are TRBV7-2 and TRBJ1-1; D is perhaps TRBD1 (5 bases). Germline-derived CDR1 and CDR2 are SGHTA and FQGNSA. V lost 2 bases to trimming and J lost 12 bases, with 13 bases between them. This CDR3 has 12 amino acids. This CDR3 reads CASSLIGRGTFF. In DNA, the CDR3 is TGTGCCAGCAGCTTAATAGGGCGGGGGACTTTCTTT.

The chain joins TRBV5-1 to TRBJ2-2, with D uncertain. V shed 1 base and J shed 7 bases, with 5 bases lying between them. The germline V gene encodes CDR1 SGHRS and CDR2 YFSETQ. This CDR3 region has 12 residues. This CDR3 is CASSLSRGELFF. CDR3 nucleotide sequence: TGCGCCAGCAGCTTGAGTCGCGGGGAGCTGTTTTTT.

The rearrangement uses TRBV2 and TRBJ1-4; D is perhaps TRBD1 (6 bases). Germline-derived CDR1 and CDR2 are SNHLY and FYNNEI. The CDR3 is 14 residues long. V lost 4 bases and J lost 5, with 11 bases in between. The CDR3 here is CASSGTVLNEKLFF. In DNA, the CDR3 is TGTGCCAGCAGTGGGACAGTGCTAAATGAAAAACTGTTTTTT.

The chain joins TRBV2 to TRBJ2-3; maybe TRBD2 (7 bases). V lost 6 bases, J lost 5 bases, and 15 bases lay in between. The germline V gene encodes CDR1 SNHLY and CDR2 FYNNEI. The CDR3 has 14 residues. The CDR3 reads CASRTGLGGDTQYF. CDR3 DNA sequence: TGTGCCAGCAGGACCGGACTAGGGGGAGATACGCAGTATTTT.

The chain employs TRBV5-1 and TRBJ1-6, with D perhaps matching TRBD1 (6 bases). CDR1 is SGHRS and CDR2 is YFSETQ in the germline V gene. CDR3 length: 14 residues. The V and J ends lost 4 bases and 7 bases respectively, with 12 bases between them. The CDR3 here is CASSPGGRNSPLHF. In nucleotides, the CDR3 is TGCGCCAGCAGCCCCGGGGGGCGCAATTCACCCCTCCACTTT.

This clone was detected ten times or more. The chain couples TRBV10-3 to TRBJ2-1; 8 bases are shared with TRBD1. The trim removed 10 bases at V and 5 bases at J, leaving 13 bases unmatched. Per germline, CDR1 ENHRY and CDR2 SYGVKD. There are 15 residues in the CDR3. The CDR3 protein is CANSKTGQEDNEQFF. The CDR3 region has the DNA TGTGCCAATTCTAAAACGGGACAGGAGGACAATGAGCAGTTCTTC.